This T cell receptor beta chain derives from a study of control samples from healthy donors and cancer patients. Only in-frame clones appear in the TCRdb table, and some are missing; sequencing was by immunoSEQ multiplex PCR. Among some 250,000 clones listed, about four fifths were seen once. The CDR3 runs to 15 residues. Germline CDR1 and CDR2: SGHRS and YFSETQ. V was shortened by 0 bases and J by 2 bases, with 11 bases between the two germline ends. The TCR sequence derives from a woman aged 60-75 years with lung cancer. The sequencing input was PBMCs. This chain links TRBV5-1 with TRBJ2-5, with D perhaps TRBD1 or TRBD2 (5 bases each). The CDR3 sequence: CASSLAPGAQETQYF. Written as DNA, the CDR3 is TGCGCCAGCAGCTTGGCCCCCGGGGCACAAGAGACCCAGTACTTC.